The 24 T cell receptor beta chains in this list originate from one sample, sequenced in a study of identical twins. TCRdb re-derived calls from the 5' RACE reads in MiXCR, one entry per CDR3 protein. The sample lists under 900,000 distinct CDR3 sequences, more than 9% occurring once. These data also formed part of another study, on yellow fever vaccine responses in identical twins.

Sample: PBMCs. These receptors originate from a woman younger than 35 in good health.

The chain uses TRBV7-8 and TRBJ1-4; TRBD1 aligns across 8 bases. Trimming took 1 base from V and 0 from J; bases not matched to a gene: 1. This CDR3 spans 16 amino acids. Germline CDR1 and CDR2: SGHVS and FQNEAQ. The CDR3: CASSLGQGTTNEKLFF. DNA for the CDR3: TGTGCCAGCAGCTTAGGACAGGGGACAACTAATGAAAAACTGTTTTTT.

This clonotype has more than one count but fewer than ten. This chain uses TRBV10-2 with TRBJ2-1, with TRBD2 identical over 7 bases. There are 15 residues in the CDR3. Germline assignment: CDR1 WSHSY and CDR2 SAAADI. With 3 bases clipped from V and 5 bases from J, the junction kept 7 bases outside the gene matches. CDR3 residues: CASSDEGLRNNEQFF. The CDR3 DNA is TGCGCCAGCAGTGACGAGGGACTACGAAACAATGAGCAGTTCTTC.

This clonotype was seen many times. The chain is built from TRBV24-1 and TRBJ2-1; D call uncertain. Deletions cut 7 bases from V and 0 bases from J, with 6 bases between. The CDR3 is 13 amino acids. The V gene's germline CDR1 is KGHDR and CDR2 SFDVKD. The CDR3 sequence: CATRGSSYNEQFF. CDR3 DNA: TGTGCCACCAGGGGTAGCTCCTACAATGAGCAGTTCTTC.

This clonotype was detected a few times. The genes are TRBV4-1 and TRBJ1-2, with 8 positions matching TRBD1. V was pared by 3 bases and J by 5 bases, with 5 bases of the junction left unmatched. The length of the CDR3 is 14 residues. Looked up from germline, CDR1 is MGHRA and CDR2 is YSYEKL. The CDR3 coding sequence is TGCGCCAGCAGCCAGCCGGACAGGGTGTATGGCTACACCTTC. Amino acid sequence: CASSQPDRVYGYTF.

This clonotype was found a few times. The chain couples TRBV7-2 to TRBJ2-5; D is ambiguous. Germline V gene data show CDR1 as SGHTA and CDR2 as FQGNSA. The germline V and J ends were trimmed by 3 bases and 4 bases, with 6 bases remaining between them. This CDR3 region has 12 residues. CDR3 loop: CASSFRVETQYF. The CDR3 region has the DNA TGTGCCAGCAGCTTTCGGGTAGAGACCCAGTACTTC.

The sample holds a few counts of this clonotype. The chain links TRBV7-9 to TRBJ1-2; D uncertain. Looked up from germline, CDR1 is SEHNR and CDR2 is FQNEAQ (reference sequence). V dropped 0 bases and J dropped 3 bases, with 14 bases sitting between them. The CDR3 runs 16 residues. DNA for the CDR3: TGTGCCAGCAGCTTAGCGCCCGGGGAAATGGACTATGGCTACACCTTC. It codes for CASSLAPGEMDYGYTF.

The chain combines TRBV6-2 or TRBV6-3 with TRBJ2-5, with 9 bases matching TRBD2. The CDR3 totals 14 residues. Germline V gene data show CDR1 as MNHEY and CDR2 as SVGEGT. V shed 4 bases, J shed 5 bases, and the junction held 5 bases outside the gene matches. For the CDR3, the DNA is TGTGCCAGCAGTTCTTGGACTAGCGTGGAGACCCAGTACTTC. Amino acid sequence: CASSSWTSVETQYF.

In this sample, this clonotype turned up a few times. The genes are TRBV6-6 and TRBJ2-7; 7 bases align to TRBD2. V lost 2 bases and J lost 5; bases outside the gene matches: 3. The germline gives CDR1 MNHNY, CDR2 SVGAGI (reference sequence). The CDR3 is 13 amino acids. The DNA for the CDR3 is TGTGCCAGCAGTTACAGCGGGAATGACGAGCAGTACTTC. Its translation: CASSYSGNDEQYF.

This clonotype was observed a handful of times. The rearrangement links TRBV11-3 to TRBJ2-3, with D perhaps matching TRBD2 (6 bases). CDR3 length: 12 amino acids. V lost 5 bases and J lost 6, with 9 bases in between. The germline CDR1 and CDR2 sequences are SGHNT and YENEEA. CDR3 protein: CASSRDWDTQYF. CDR3 bases: TGTGCCAGCAGCCGGGACTGGGATACGCAGTATTTT. Full variable domain (remainder filled in from reference TRBV11-3 and TRBJ2-3): EAGVVQSPRYKIIEKKQPVAFWCNPISGHNTLYWYLQNLGQGPELLIRYENEEAVDDSQLPKDRFSAERLKGVDSTLKIQPAELGDSAVYLCASSRDWDTQYFGPGTRLTVL.

The chain recombines TRBV11-2 with TRBJ1-2; a weak D match, TRBD1 (5 bases). Trimming left V 8 bases short and J 2 bases short, with 12 bases between. From germline, CDR1 is SGHAT and CDR2 FQNNGV. The CDR3 sequence is 13 residues long. In DNA, the CDR3 is TGTGCCAGCGACGACAGAAGCAACTATGGCTACACCTTC. Its protein product is CASDDRSNYGYTF.

This chain connects TRBV25-1 to TRBJ2-7; D perhaps matches TRBD2 (5 bases). The germline V gene encodes CDR1 MGHDK and CDR2 SYGVNS. With 6 bases removed from V and 2 bases from J, the gap between germline ends came to 11 bases. The CDR3 has 13 amino acids. CDR3 sequence (DNA): TGTGCCAGCAGAGGACTCGGGACCTACGAGCAGTACTTC. Translated, it gives CASRGLGTYEQYF.

This clonotype was found a few times. V usage is TRBV9 and J usage is TRBJ1-2; 8 nucleotides agree with TRBD1. CDR1 and CDR2 (germline): SGDLS, YYNGEE. The CDR3 is 16 residues long. V lost 4 bases, J lost 7 bases, and 15 bases stayed unmatched. The chain's CDR3 is CASSPRQGAGVPGYTF. CDR3 coding DNA: TGTGCCAGCAGCCCCCGGCAGGGGGCTGGCGTTCCTGGCTACACCTTC.

This chain uses TRBV27 with TRBJ1-2; no firm D call. The CDR3 runs to 14 residues. Germline V lookup: CDR1 MNHEY, CDR2 SMNVEV (reference sequence). Trimming pared 5 bases from V and 8 bases from J, leaving 18 bases between. DNA for the CDR3: TGTGCCAGCAGTCCTCACGGGAGCCTGGGAGGCTACACCTTC. It yields the protein CASSPHGSLGGYTF.

This clonotype was observed a handful of times. V gene TRBV20-1 combines with J gene TRBJ2-1, with TRBD2 as a possible D gene (6 bases). V lost 3 bases and J 7 bases, leaving 13 bases between the germline ends. The CDR3 sequence is 13 residues long. Germline CDR1 DFQATT, CDR2 SNEGSKA (reference sequence). CDR3 amino acids: CSASASANNEQFF. Written as DNA, the CDR3 is TGCAGTGCTAGTGCTAGCGCAAATAATGAGCAGTTCTTC.

At least ten counts were recorded for this clonotype. The rearrangement links TRBV28 to TRBJ1-2; 9 positions match TRBD1. V dropped 5 bases and J dropped 4; count of bases not matched to a gene: 5. Germline V gene lookup returns CDR1 MDHEN and CDR2 SYDVKM. There are 14 residues in the CDR3. In nucleotides, the CDR3 is TGTGCCAGCAGTATGGGACAGGGAGTCTATGGCTACACCTTC. It translates to CASSMGQGVYGYTF.

This clonotype occurred many times. The rearrangement links TRBV9 to TRBJ2-1; D call uncertain. Germline lookup yields CDR1 SGDLS and CDR2 YYNGEE. CDR3 length: 13 amino acids. Trimming took 4 bases from V and 9 from J, leaving 14 bases between them. The CDR3 region has the DNA TGTGCCAGCAGCCCCAGACTGGAACGTGAGCAGTTCTTC. Translated: CASSPRLEREQFF.

This chain joins TRBV5-6 and TRBJ2-4, with D possibly called TRBD1 or TRBD2 (5 bases each). The CDR3 runs 18 residues. Trimming stripped 4 bases from V and 1 base from J, with 21 bases between. Germline CDR1 and CDR2: SGHDT and YYEEEE. The CDR3 loop reads CASSPLGMGVTAKNIQYF. CDR3 nucleotide sequence: TGTGCCAGCAGCCCCCTTGGGATGGGGGTCACCGCCAAAAACATTCAGTACTTC.

This clonotype has more than one count but fewer than ten. The gene calls are TRBV27 and TRBJ2-7; 7 nucleotides match TRBD2. V dropped 2 bases and J dropped 4; count of bases not matched to a gene: 8. This CDR3 has 15 residues. Germline V gives CDR1 MNHEY, CDR2 SMNVEV (reference sequence). CDR3 sequence: CASSLMGGVKYEQYF. The CDR3 DNA sequence: TGTGCCAGCAGTTTAATGGGGGGGGTTAAGTACGAGCAGTACTTC.

Only a few counts were recorded for this clonotype. The J gene is TRBJ1-2, the V gene TRBV3-1; 8 bases are shared with TRBD1. Germline V gene sequence: CDR1 LGHDT, CDR2 YNNKEL (reference sequence). With 0 bases clipped from V and 11 bases from J, the junction kept 2 bases outside the gene matches. CDR3 length equals 12 residues. The CDR3 loop reads CASSQEDRVYTF. The CDR3, as DNA: TGTGCCAGCAGCCAAGAGGACAGGGTGTACACCTTC.

The chain employs TRBV6-1 and TRBJ2-7; D call uncertain. The CDR3 is made up of 14 amino acids. The V end was cut by 6 bases, the J end by 1 base, with 13 bases between. Germline assignment: CDR1 MNHNS and CDR2 SASEGT. The CDR3 protein is CASSFGRGSYEQYF. The CDR3 coding sequence is TGTGCCAGCAGCTTCGGAAGAGGATCCTACGAGCAGTACTTC.

This clonotype was picked up a small number of times. V usage is TRBV27 and J usage is TRBJ1-2, with 8 bases matching TRBD1. Unmatched junction bases numbered 4, after V lost 3 bases and J lost 4 bases. The CDR3 loop spans 14 amino acids. The germline V gene encodes CDR1 MNHEY and CDR2 SMNVEV (reference sequence). The CDR3 sequence: CASSFRTGFYGYTF. CDR3 coding DNA: TGTGCCAGCAGTTTCAGGACAGGGTTCTATGGCTACACCTTC.

In this sample, this clonotype turned up a few times. CDR3 loop: CASSPGSGVNEQFF. CDR3 in DNA: TGTGCCAGCAGCCCTGGGTCAGGGGTTAATGAGCAGTTCTTC. The rearrangement uses TRBV7-3 and TRBJ2-1, with D perhaps TRBD1 (6 bases). V lost 5 bases to trimming and J lost 7 bases, with 15 bases between them. Looked up from germline, CDR1 is SGHTA and CDR2 is FQGTGA. This CDR3 contains 14 residues.

Many counts were recorded for this clonotype. The chain recombines TRBV6-4 with TRBJ2-1; TRBD1 matches 7 bases. Germline V gene sequence: CDR1 MRHNA, CDR2 SNTAGT. V lost 0 bases to trimming and J lost 6 bases; unmatched junction nucleotides: 2. This CDR3 region has 14 residues. The CDR3 loop reads CASSDSTGVNEQFF. The CDR3 DNA sequence: TGTGCCAGCAGTGACTCAACAGGGGTCAATGAGCAGTTCTTC.

This clonotype was observed a few times. The chain links TRBV12-3 or TRBV12-4 to TRBJ2-1, with D possibly being TRBD2 (5 bases). V was shortened by 2 bases and J by 6 bases, with 17 bases between the two germline ends. The CDR3 extends over 16 amino acids. CDR3 nucleotides: TGTGCCAGCAGTTTATATCGGCTACCCGGGGTCAATGAGCAGTTCTTC. This encodes CASSLYRLPGVNEQFF.